This TCR beta chain was sequenced during a study of blood T cell repertoires in COVID-19. Assay used: immunoSEQ multiplex PCR; TCRdb lists only in-frame clones, some missing. The table has roughly 140,000 clones, around 85% seen once. This clone was seen just once. This CDR3 contains 17 residues. The germline V gene has CDR1 SGHAT and CDR2 FQNNGV. J lost 0 bases, V lost 0 bases, and 3 bases had no gene match. Sequenced material: peripheral blood. The clonotype originates from a man aged 70 or older with acute or convalescent COVID-19. The chain recombines TRBV11-2 with TRBJ2-1; TRBD2 matches at 9 bases. The CDR3 sequence: CASSLDFSGSSYNEQFF. The DNA of the CDR3 is TGTGCCAGCAGCTTAGATTTTAGCGGGAGCTCCTACAATGAGCAGTTCTTC.